The TCR beta chain under discussion was sequenced for a study of cytomegalovirus exposure and HLA in healthy donors. Each donor was nominally healthy when sampled (though unrecorded immune exposures were likely). Overall study results and limits: Previous analysis showed most TCR beta V segments were productive about 87% or about 30% of the time. Equally common other TCR beta chains were less clonally expanded than HLA-associated ones, a later analysis found. In a later analysis, TCR beta V- and J-gene trimming showed a link to a missense DCLRE1C variant.

The sample holds a few counts of this clone. Its antigen is as yet unknown. Trimming at V came to 1 base and at J to 5 bases, leaving 6 bases not matched to a gene. Germline-derived CDR1 and CDR2 are MNHEY and SMNVEV (reference sequence). The length of the CDR3 is 16 residues. Amplification used 60 Vbeta primers and 13 Jbeta primers. Profiling relied on immunoSEQ multiplex PCR, and the TCRdb table lists in-frame clones only, not all of them. The sample holds 200,000 or so clones, 70% to 85% seen once. The chain combines TRBV27 with TRBJ2-1; 9 bases align to TRBD1. The clonotype comes from a male donor in good health and CMV-seronegative. Input material: PBMCs. The CDR3: CASSLLGGTGHNEQFF. The DNA for the CDR3 is TGTGCCAGCAGTTTATTGGGCGGGACAGGGCACAATGAGCAGTTCTTC.